A single sample is the source of the 5 T cell receptor beta chains below, sequenced in a study of radiotherapy plus CTLA-4 blockade in lung cancer. Clones were read by immunoSEQ multiplex PCR, and TCRdb kept only the in-frame ones, dropping some. The table lists under 95,000 clones, less than 85% of them singletons. The material was peripheral blood, obtained from a patient treated with radiotherapy plus ipilimumab. These receptors all stem from a human donor with non-small cell lung cancer who had stable disease on radiotherapy plus ipilimumab.

The rearrangement links TRBV2 to TRBJ1-6; D unresolved. The V and J ends lost 0 bases and 7 bases respectively, with 10 bases between them. Germline assignment: CDR1 SNHLY and CDR2 FYNNEI. This CDR3 has 15 residues. CDR3 sequence reads: CASSEALVYNSPLHF. For the CDR3, the DNA is TGTGCCAGCAGTGAAGCGCTCGTTTACAATTCACCCCTCCACTTT.

The chain links TRBV5-1 to TRBJ1-2; tentative D call: TRBD1 (5 bases). The ends were cut back, 4 bases at V and 6 bases at J, with 19 bases in the middle. Germline CDR1 SGHRS, CDR2 YFSETQ. This CDR3 is built from 15 residues. The CDR3 bases are TGCGCCAGCAGCGGGGCAGCCGGCCTTCGGGATGGCTACACCTTC. This encodes CASSGAAGLRDGYTF. Looking up the rest from reference TRBV5-1 and TRBJ1-2 gives the full variable domain: KAGVTQTPRYLIKTRGQQVTLSCSPISGHRSVSWYQQTPGQGLQFLFEYFSETQRNKGNFPGRFSGRQFSNSRSEMNVSTLELGDSALYLCASSGAAGLRDGYTFGSGTRLTVV.

The chain combines TRBV11-2 with TRBJ1-2, with 8 bases matching TRBD1. After removal of 6 bases from V and 8 bases from J, the junction contained 8 bases not matched to a gene. This CDR3 contains 13 residues. CDR1 and CDR2 (germline): SGHAT, FQNNGV. CDR3 in amino acids: CASRSDRAVGYTF. CDR3 bases: TGTGCCAGCAGATCGGACAGGGCGGTAGGCTACACCTTC.

V gene TRBV7-2 combines with J gene TRBJ2-3, with D possibly matching TRBD1 (5 bases). In germline, CDR1 is SGHTA, CDR2 FQGNSA. CDR3 size: 15 residues. V lost 1 base to trimming and J lost 2 bases, with 10 bases between them. This CDR3 is CASSLEDRPTDTQYF. CDR3 DNA sequence: TGTGCCAGCAGCTTAGAAGACAGACCCACAGATACGCAGTATTTT.

This sequence joins TRBV28 and TRBJ2-5; 7 bases line up with TRBD1. V shed 5 bases, J shed 5 bases, and the junction held 11 bases outside the gene matches. The CDR3 runs 15 residues. CDR1 is MDHEN and CDR2 is SYDVKM in the germline V gene. CDR3 amino acids: CASSTTSTGVETQYF. DNA for the CDR3: TGTGCCAGCAGTACAACCTCTACAGGGGTGGAGACCCAGTACTTC.